This passage covers 29 T cell receptor beta chains from one sample sequenced in a study of T cells in Graves' hyperthyroidism and ophthalmopathy. Amplification of TCR beta CDR3 regions was performed using RNA transcripts as template. In the first-round RT-PCR of the TCR CDR3, the HTBI primer set was used. MiXCR, applied by TCRdb to the multiplex PCR reads, yields one record per CDR3 protein. The sample yields 500,000 to 600,000 distinct CDR3 sequences, around 46% seen once. Sequenced sample: peripheral blood or thyroid tissue (not recorded which). All receptors derive from a woman aged 18-29 years with Graves' hyperthyroidism.

The chain combines TRBV7-4 with TRBJ2-1; 10 bases agree with TRBD2. Germline V CDR1 and CDR2: SGHVT, SQSDAQ. The CDR3 extends over 20 amino acids. V lost 5 bases, J lost 1 base, and 17 bases stayed unmatched. The CDR3 nucleotides are TGTGCCAGCAGCCAGGTATTGGGTGCTAGCGGGAGTTGGTCCTACAATGAGCAGTTCTTC. Translating it yields CASSQVLGASGSWSYNEQFF.

This clonotype was counted between two and nine times. This chain uses TRBV15 with TRBJ2-7; 8 bases are shared with TRBD1. With V trimmed by 1 base and J by 3 bases, 5 bases remained unmatched. CDR1 LNHNV and CDR2 YYDKDF come from the germline V gene (reference sequence). The CDR3 sequence is 15 residues long. The CDR3 reads CATSRGLTGDYEQYF. The DNA for the CDR3 is TGTGCCACCAGCAGAGGACTGACAGGGGACTACGAGCAGTACTTC.

This clonotype was detected ten times or more. The chain combines TRBV20-1 with TRBJ2-5; 11 bases line up with TRBD2. The trim removed 0 bases at V and 0 bases at J, leaving 3 bases unmatched. CDR1 is DFQATT and CDR2 is SNEGSKA in the germline V gene (reference sequence). The CDR3 consists of 16 residues. CDR3 nucleotide sequence: TGCAGTGCTAGAGATACTAGCGGGAGATACCAAGAGACCCAGTACTTC. Its translation: CSARDTSGRYQETQYF.

The chain uses TRBV12-3 or TRBV12-4 and TRBJ2-1; D is unresolved. The ends were cut back, 6 bases at V and 0 bases at J, with 15 bases in the middle. The CDR3 has 16 amino acids. For the CDR3, the DNA is TGTGCCAGCAGATCACTCGGACGGAGCTCCTACAATGAGCAGTTCTTC. This translates into CASRSLGRSSYNEQFF.

The chain has TRBV7-9 and TRBJ2-1, with 9 bases fitting TRBD2. The CDR3 is made up of 13 amino acids. CDR1 is SEHNR and CDR2 is FQNEAQ in the germline V gene (reference sequence). V dropped 5 bases and J dropped 7; count of bases not matched to a gene: 3. The CDR3 loop reads CASSSSGGNEQFF. The DNA of the CDR3 is TGTGCCAGCAGCAGTAGCGGGGGAAATGAGCAGTTCTTC.

This clonotype was detected ten times or more. This sequence joins TRBV13 and TRBJ1-2; TRBD1 matches at 10 bases. The CDR3 covers 15 residues. V lost 5 bases, J lost 0 bases, and 3 bases stayed unmatched. The germline V gene has CDR1 PRHDT and CDR2 FYEKMQ (reference sequence). The CDR3 DNA follows: TGTGCCAGCAGCGGAGGGACAGGGGCTAACTATGGCTACACCTTC. Encoded protein: CASSGGTGANYGYTF.

The sample holds many counts of this clonotype. The CDR3, as DNA: TGTGCCAGCAGTTCCCCTCGCGGCCACGAGCAGTACTTC. This encodes CASSSPRGHEQYF. This rearrangement joins TRBV2 to TRBJ2-7; no clear D. Germline-derived CDR1 and CDR2 are SNHLY and FYNNEI. The CDR3 sequence is 13 residues long. V was trimmed by 5 bases and J by 5 bases, leaving 13 bases between them. Full variable domain (missing parts from reference TRBV2 and TRBJ2-7): EPEVTQTPSHQVTQMGQEVILRCVPISNHLYFYWYRQILGQKVEFLVSFYNNEISEKSEIFDDQFSVERPDGSNFTLKIRSTKLEDSAMYFCASSSPRGHEQYFGPGTRLTVT.

This clonotype was counted a single time. V is TRBV10-3 and J is TRBJ1-1, with 7 bases that match TRBD1. The V gene's germline CDR1 is ENHRY and CDR2 SYGVKD. The CDR3 is 14 residues long. Trimming cost V 5 bases and J 1 base; bases outside gene matches: 4. The CDR3 bases are TGTGCCATCAGTACTACAGGGGCGAACACTGAAGCTTTCTTT. Translating gives CAISTTGANTEAFF.

This clonotype was seen only a few times. This rearrangement joins TRBV19 to TRBJ1-3; D is undetermined. Germline V gene lookup returns CDR1 LNHDA and CDR2 SQIVND (reference sequence). V gave up 3 bases and J gave up 0 bases, with 18 bases separating them. The length of the CDR3 is 18 residues. CDR3 in DNA: TGTGCCAGTAGTATTTATGGGATCGGAGGAATCTCTGGAAACACCATATATTTT. As protein: CASSIYGIGGISGNTIYF.

This chain joins TRBV29-1 and TRBJ1-1; D gene ambiguous. The V end lost 7 bases, the J end lost 1 base, and 7 bases lay between the germline ends. The CDR3 is made up of 11 amino acids. Germline CDR1 is SQVTM and CDR2 is ANQGSEA. The CDR3 protein is CSGIENTEAFF. DNA of the CDR3: TGCAGCGGGATAGAGAACACTGAAGCTTTCTTT.

The sample holds many counts of this clonotype. The rearrangement uses TRBV7-6 and TRBJ1-5; D is ambiguous. The CDR3 has 15 residues. V lost 1 base and J 0 bases, leaving 7 bases between the germline ends. From germline, CDR1 is SGHVS and CDR2 FNYEAQ. Written as DNA, the CDR3 is TGTGCCAGCAGCTTAGTGCGCCCTAGCAATCAGCCCCAGCATTTT. Translating gives CASSLVRPSNQPQHF. The whole variable domain, remainder taken from reference TRBV7-6 and TRBJ1-5, is GAGVSQSPRYKVTKRGQDVALRCDPISGHVSLYWYRQALGQGPEFLTYFNYEAQQDKSGLPNDRFSAERPEGSISTLTIQRTEQRDSAMYRCASSLVRPSNQPQHFGDGTRLSIL.

This clonotype was counted ten times or more. This chain links TRBV11-3 with TRBJ1-2, with 10 bases aligning to TRBD1. Germline-derived CDR1 and CDR2 are SGHNT and YENEEA. Trimming took 5 bases from V and 6 from J; bases not matched to a gene: 6. CDR3 length: 14 residues. CDR3 nucleotide sequence: TGTGCCAGCAGCAGGACAGGGGGACGGGATGGCTACACCTTC. This codes for CASSRTGGRDGYTF.

The V gene is TRBV10-3, the J gene TRBJ1-6, with 9 bases identical to TRBD1. Per the germline V gene, CDR1 is ENHRY and CDR2 is SYGVKD. This CDR3 contains 14 residues. The trim removed 5 bases at V and 9 bases at J, leaving 5 bases unmatched. This CDR3 reads CAISPGTGSSPLHF. CDR3 in DNA: TGTGCCATCAGTCCCGGGACAGGGAGTTCACCCCTCCACTTT.

As to this clonotype: Possible read error: a much larger clone is one base away. This rearrangement joins TRBV12-3 or TRBV12-4 to TRBJ2-2; the D gene is possibly TRBD2 (5 bases). The CDR3 covers 15 residues. CDR3 in amino acids: CASSLRRTNTGEMFF. For the CDR3, the DNA is TGTGCCAGCAGTTTACGGAGGACGAACACCGGGGAGATGTTTTTT.

This clonotype was observed at least ten times. The chain has TRBV18 and TRBJ2-7; 10 nucleotides agree with TRBD1. The CDR3 consists of 13 residues. The germline V gene encodes CDR1 KGHSH and CDR2 LQKENI. J was trimmed by 3 bases and V by 8 bases; bases with no gene match: 4. The CDR3 DNA reads as TGTGCCAGCCGGACAGGGGGAATCTACGAGCAGTACTTC. Protein: CASRTGGIYEQYF.

The chain employs TRBV2 and TRBJ2-2; 7 bases line up with TRBD1. There are 14 residues in the CDR3. In germline, CDR1 is SNHLY, CDR2 FYNNEI. V shed 6 bases and J 6 bases; nucleotides not matched to a gene: 7. Here the CDR3 reads CASSLTGEPGELFF. CDR3 nucleotides: TGTGCCAGCAGCCTTACAGGGGAACCCGGGGAGCTGTTTTTT.

At least ten counts were recorded for this clonotype. The V gene is TRBV4-1, the J gene TRBJ2-7, with 12 positions matching TRBD2. The CDR3 has 17 residues. V trimming: 1 base; J trimming: 4 bases; junction bases outside the gene matches: 8. The V gene's germline CDR1 is MGHRA and CDR2 YSYEKL. Here the CDR3 DNA reads TGCGCCAGCAGCCAAGTACTAGCGGGAGGCCCGTGGTACGAGCAGTACTTC. The encoded protein is CASSQVLAGGPWYEQYF.

This clonotype was found many times. The chain uses TRBV20-1 and TRBJ2-7; D is uncertain. Germline values: CDR1 DFQATT, CDR2 SNEGSKA (reference sequence). This CDR3 has 15 residues. With 0 bases removed from V and 0 bases from J, the gap between germline ends came to 12 bases. The CDR3, as DNA: TGCAGTGCTAGAGATCTGGCAGTGAGCTCCTACGAGCAGTACTTC. This sequence encodes CSARDLAVSSYEQYF.

This clonotype has ten or more counts. This chain connects TRBV29-1 to TRBJ1-4; 7 nucleotides align to TRBD1. Losses at the gene ends were 3 bases for V and 4 bases for J; bases not matched to a gene: 5. CDR1 and CDR2 (germline): SQVTM, ANQGSEA. CDR3 length equals 14 residues. This CDR3 is CSVETGLLNEKLFF. The CDR3 region has the DNA TGCAGCGTTGAGACAGGGCTTCTTAATGAAAAACTGTTTTTT.

V usage is TRBV25-1 and J usage is TRBJ1-2; D is unresolved. Trimming removed 4 bases at V and 5 bases at J, with 11 bases between. This CDR3 is 13 amino acids long. Germline CDR1 MGHDK, CDR2 SYGVNS. The CDR3, as DNA: TGTGCCAGCAGTGCCCGGGAGGGATATGGCTACACCTTC. Its protein product is CASSAREGYGYTF.

The chain employs TRBV27 and TRBJ2-5; 11 nucleotides line up with TRBD2. Germline V gene lookup returns CDR1 MNHEY and CDR2 SMNVEV (reference sequence). Trimming at V came to 8 bases and at J to 2 bases, leaving 7 bases not matched to a gene. This CDR3 region has 15 residues. The CDR3 DNA sequence: TGTGCCAGCTACAGACTAGCGGGAAAGCAAGAGACCCAGTACTTC. The encoded protein is CASYRLAGKQETQYF.

The chain joins TRBV7-9 to TRBJ1-6, with D maybe TRBD1 (5 bases). This CDR3 has 13 residues. Trimming pared 7 bases from V and 8 bases from J, leaving 12 bases between. Germline CDR1 reads SEHNR; CDR2 reads FQNEAQ (reference sequence). CDR3 amino acids: CASTQGADSPLHF. The CDR3 bases are TGTGCCAGCACCCAGGGAGCGGATTCACCCCTCCACTTT.

The chain recombines TRBV10-3 with TRBJ2-1; TRBD2 agrees at 12 bases. With the DNA end fitting TRBJ2-7 better, the J assignment may be wrong. Looked up from germline, CDR1 is ENHRY and CDR2 is SYGVKD. This CDR3 has 16 residues. CDR3 DNA: TGTGCCATCAGTGAGAGGACTAGCGGGAACTACAATGAGCAGTACTTC. Its translation is CAISERTSGNYNEQYF.

The chain carries TRBV7-6 and TRBJ1-1; 7 nucleotides match TRBD1. Germline assignment: CDR1 SGHVS and CDR2 FNYEAQ. J lost 5 bases, V lost 3 bases, and 12 bases had no gene match. The CDR3 length is 16 residues. The CDR3 reads CASSFGQGDVWTEAFF. Written as DNA, the CDR3 is TGTGCCAGCAGCTTCGGCCAGGGGGATGTTTGGACTGAAGCTTTCTTT.

This clonotype was detected ten times or more. The gene calls are TRBV2 and TRBJ2-5; D is perhaps TRBD2 (6 bases). V shed 6 bases and J shed 0 bases, with 11 bases lying between them. The CDR3 extends over 14 amino acids. Looked up from germline, CDR1 is SNHLY and CDR2 is FYNNEI. CDR3 sequence reads: CASRSGRYQETQYF. Here the CDR3 DNA reads TGTGCCAGCAGATCAGGGAGGTACCAAGAGACCCAGTACTTC.

On this clonotype itself: Germline and junction disagree at one end, which may indicate a read error. The chain couples TRBV15 to TRBJ2-7; D perhaps matches TRBD2 (5 bases). The CDR3 runs to 16 residues. Germline assignment: CDR1 LNHNV and CDR2 YYDKDF (reference sequence). CDR3 DNA sequence: TGCGCCACCAGCGGACTCGGACTCCGGAGCTCCTACGAGCAGTACTTC. Protein: CATSGLGLRSSYEQYF.

This clonotype was found many times. The V and J genes are TRBV20-1 and TRBJ2-3, with D unclear. The CDR3 is 13 residues long. CDR1 is DFQATT, CDR2 SNEGSKA, per germline (reference sequence). Trimming took off 3 bases at V and 2 bases at J, with 9 bases between the two ends. The CDR3 protein is CSASGRPTDTQYF. CDR3 in DNA: TGCAGTGCTAGTGGTCGGCCCACAGATACGCAGTATTTT.

This clonotype was seen ten or more times. The CDR3: CASSEVGGSSQPQHF. The CDR3, as DNA: TGTGCCAGCAGTGAAGTGGGGGGCAGTAGTCAGCCCCAGCATTTT. This sequence joins TRBV6-1 and TRBJ1-5, with a possible D match to TRBD1 (6 bases). Germline V gives CDR1 MNHNS, CDR2 SASEGT. The ends were cut back, 1 base at V and 6 bases at J, with 13 bases in the middle. The CDR3 is 15 amino acids.

There are many counts of this clonotype. The chain joins TRBV7-3 to TRBJ2-7; either TRBD1 or TRBD2 may fit D (5 bases each). The CDR3 has 15 amino acids. The V end lost 5 bases, the J end lost 1 base, and 15 bases lay between the germline ends. Germline V gene lookup returns CDR1 SGHTA and CDR2 FQGTGA. DNA of the CDR3: TGTGCCAGCAGCCCGGGGACCACCCGGTCCTACGAGCAGTACTTC. This encodes CASSPGTTRSYEQYF.